This passage covers 8 T cell receptor beta chains from one sample sequenced in a study of blood T cell repertoires in COVID-19 (dated by TCRdb to about 2020). The protocol used for the library was the immunoSEQ multiplex PCR assay. TCRdb re-hosts the immuneACCESS table, in-frame sequences only. Its copies lack some clones; in the studies checked, an unresolved V gene accounts for under half of them, and the cause for the rest is not known. The sample table lists roughly 230,000 clones, around 88% of them with a count of one. In total, the top ten clones hold 8.6% of the sample. Sequencing was carried out using peripheral blood. These receptors were taken from a man aged 35 to 55 with active or convalescent COVID-19.

V gene TRBV7-3 combines with J gene TRBJ1-1; weak D call: TRBD1 (6 bases). V lost 5 bases and J lost 0, with 13 bases in between. The germline V gene encodes CDR1 SGHTA and CDR2 FQGTGA. The CDR3 consists of 15 residues. CDR3 region: CASSPGGQMNTEAFF. The CDR3 DNA is TGTGCCAGCAGCCCCGGGGGGCAGATGAACACTGAAGCTTTCTTT.

This clone was detected a few times. This chain uses TRBV6-5 with TRBJ1-1; D possibly corresponds to TRBD1 (6 bases). Per the germline V gene, CDR1 is MNHEY and CDR2 is SVGAGI. The CDR3 consists of 14 residues. Trimming pared 7 bases from V and 3 bases from J, leaving 15 bases between. The CDR3 is CASTPDRTDTEAFF. CDR3 coding DNA: TGTGCCAGCACCCCAGACAGGACTGACACTGAAGCTTTCTTT.

The chain joins TRBV5-1 to TRBJ2-3, with 7 bases matching TRBD2. This CDR3 comprises 16 residues. The germline CDR1 and CDR2 sequences are SGHRS and YFSETQ. V gave up 3 bases and J gave up 2 bases; unmatched junction bases: 9. The DNA of the CDR3 is TGCGCCAGCAGCTCCTCGGCGGGAGATCCCACAGATACGCAGTATTTT. Translating gives CASSSSAGDPTDTQYF.

V usage is TRBV3-1 (or the pseudogene TRBV3-2) and J usage is TRBJ1-2, with a tentative D call TRBD1 (6 bases). CDR1 and CDR2 (germline): LGHDT, YNNKEL (reference sequence). CDR3 length equals 15 residues. Trimming took off 4 bases at V and 7 bases at J, with 19 bases between the two ends. The CDR3 reads CASSRAQGSLSGYTF. The CDR3 nucleotides read TGTGCCAGCAGCCGTGCACAGGGATCTCTGTCTGGCTACACCTTC.

The genes are TRBV7-9 and TRBJ2-3; 9 bases agree with TRBD2. The CDR3 spans 15 residues. The germline CDR1 and CDR2 sequences are SEHNR and FQNEAQ (reference sequence). V shed 6 bases and J 4 bases; nucleotides not matched to a gene: 8. CDR3 DNA: TGTGCCAGCAGATATGAGGGACTAGCTTCAGATACGCAGTATTTT. Translating gives CASRYEGLASDTQYF.

This clone was observed a single time. CDR3: CASSIGQGASETQYF. Written as DNA, the CDR3 is TGTGCCAGTAGTATCGGACAGGGGGCTTCAGAGACCCAGTACTTC. V and J are TRBV19 and TRBJ2-5; TRBD1 matches at 11 bases. The CDR3 runs to 15 residues. J gave up 4 bases and V 3 bases, and 4 bases lay outside the gene matches. Germline V gene data show CDR1 as LNHDA and CDR2 as SQIVND (reference sequence).

This chain connects TRBV7-3 to TRBJ2-5; D call uncertain. V lost 3 bases, J lost 1 base, and 6 bases lay in between. This CDR3 spans 13 amino acids. Germline CDR1 reads SGHTA; CDR2 reads FQGTGA. The CDR3 sequence: CASSFQSQETQYF. In DNA form, the CDR3 reads TGTGCCAGCAGCTTCCAGTCCCAAGAGACCCAGTACTTC.

The chain combines TRBV5-5 with TRBJ2-7; D gene ambiguous. Germline V gives CDR1 SGHKS, CDR2 YYEKEE (reference sequence). The CDR3 totals 13 residues. V shed 4 bases and J shed 0 bases, with 8 bases lying between them. The CDR3 region is CASSPEFSYEQYF. The DNA of the CDR3 is TGTGCCAGCAGCCCCGAGTTCTCCTACGAGCAGTACTTC.